These 26 T cell receptor beta chains originate from one sample sequenced in a study of blood T cell repertoires in COVID-19. The assay was immunoSEQ multiplex PCR, and TCRdb's table has in-frame clones only and misses some. The table shows fewer than 250,000 clones, with 83% occurring only once. Specimen: peripheral blood. Receptors originate from a woman in her 50s with acute or convalescent COVID-19.

The chain carries TRBV24-1 and TRBJ2-5, with 9 bases aligning to TRBD2. With V trimmed by 5 bases and J by 5 bases, 5 bases remained unmatched. Germline CDR1 and CDR2: KGHDR and SFDVKD. The CDR3 length is 14 residues. The chain's CDR3 is CATSGAGGGETQYF. The CDR3 DNA follows: TGTGCCACCAGTGGCGCGGGAGGGGGGGAGACCCAGTACTTC.

The chain joins TRBV6-6 to TRBJ1-3, with 8 bases identical to TRBD1. With V trimmed by 6 bases and J by 8 bases, 12 bases remained unmatched. This CDR3 is 15 amino acids long. In germline, CDR1 is MNHNY, CDR2 SVGAGI (reference sequence). The CDR3 DNA sequence: TGTGCCAGCAGCCGCCACGACAGGGGAGCGGACACCATATATTTT. Protein: CASSRHDRGADTIYF.

This sequence joins TRBV6-5 and TRBJ2-7, with 11 positions matching TRBD1. The CDR3 is 14 residues long. Germline V CDR1 and CDR2: MNHEY, SVGAGI. The junction had 7 bases not matched to a gene; V was cut back by 6 bases and J by 6 bases. In nucleotides, the CDR3 is TGTGCCAGCAGGTTCGGACAGGGGGCGGGCGAGCAGTACTTC. Its translation: CASRFGQGAGEQYF.

This rearrangement joins TRBV24-1 to TRBJ2-3; possible D gene TRBD2, 6 bases. The length of the CDR3 is 16 residues. Germline V CDR1 and CDR2: KGHDR, SFDVKD. The germline V and J ends were trimmed by 10 bases and 5 bases, with 24 bases remaining between them. CDR3 DNA sequence: TGTGCCACTCCCGGCCGGGAGCTAGGTTCCGGAGATACGCAGTATTTT. Residues: CATPGRELGSGDTQYF.

The gene calls are TRBV3-1 (or the pseudogene TRBV3-2) and TRBJ1-2, with D maybe TRBD1 (5 bases). Germline lookup yields CDR1 LGHDT and CDR2 YNNKEL (reference sequence). V was pared by 1 base and J by 6 bases, with 12 bases between. This CDR3 region has 14 residues. This CDR3 reads CASSQGGGTNGYTF. DNA for the CDR3: TGTGCCAGCAGCCAAGGGGGCGGGACCAATGGCTACACCTTC.

This clone was recorded a few times. J is TRBJ1-2 and V is TRBV7-2, with 9 bases identical to TRBD1. V lost 5 bases, J lost 4 bases, and 14 bases stayed unmatched. The CDR3 totals 17 residues. Germline loops: CDR1 SGHTA, CDR2 FQGNSA. The CDR3, as DNA: TGTGCCAGCAGCCCGCCCTCGGGGGGGACAGGGACCTATGGCTACACCTTC. As protein: CASSPPSGGTGTYGYTF.

This rearrangement joins TRBV27 to TRBJ2-7, with 13 bases fitting TRBD2. Per germline, CDR1 MNHEY and CDR2 SMNVEV (reference sequence). The CDR3 consists of 16 residues. Trimming cost V 6 bases and J 4 bases; bases outside gene matches: 9. CDR3 coding DNA: TGTGCCAGCAGCATTCTACTAGCGGGAGGGTTTTACGAGCAGTACTTC. It yields the protein CASSILLAGGFYEQYF.

This clone has just a few counts. The chain recombines TRBV10-1 with TRBJ1-6; D ambiguous. Germline CDR1 reads WNHNN; CDR2 reads SYGVQD (reference sequence). The CDR3 covers 14 residues. With 10 bases removed from V and 7 bases from J, the gap between germline ends came to 17 bases. This CDR3 reads CAKVGEVRNSPLHF. In DNA form, the CDR3 reads TGCGCCAAAGTCGGGGAGGTAAGGAATTCACCCCTCCACTTT.

This CDR3 reads CASSGASGANVLTF. The DNA of the CDR3 is TGCGCCAGCAGTGGGGCCTCTGGGGCCAACGTCCTGACTTTC. The rearrangement joins TRBV10-1 to TRBJ2-6; D uncertain. The CDR3 length is 14 residues. V was trimmed by 4 bases and J by 0 bases, leaving 4 bases between them. The germline V gene encodes CDR1 WNHNN and CDR2 SYGVQD (reference sequence).

This chain uses TRBV2 with TRBJ2-5; D not certain. The germline V gene has CDR1 SNHLY and CDR2 FYNNEI. The CDR3 is 13 amino acids. Trimming removed 8 bases at V and 2 bases at J, with 12 bases between. The CDR3 DNA sequence: TGTGCCAGCCTCCGGCGGCCTCAAGAGACCCAGTACTTC. This sequence encodes CASLRRPQETQYF.

In DNA form, the CDR3 reads TGTGCCAGCAGTTTTCGCAGGAACGCCGAAGCTTTCTTT. It is translated as CASSFRRNAEAFF. The rearrangement links TRBV27 to TRBJ1-1; no firm D call. The CDR3 loop spans 13 amino acids. V lost 3 bases to trimming and J lost 8 bases, with 13 bases between them. Germline CDR1 MNHEY, CDR2 SMNVEV (reference sequence).

This clone turned up a few times. The rearrangement uses TRBV5-1 and TRBJ2-2; 8 nucleotides align to TRBD2. The CDR3 is 16 residues long. With V trimmed by 3 bases and J by 4 bases, 8 bases remained unmatched. CDR1 and CDR2 (germline): SGHRS, YFSETQ. The CDR3 DNA is TGCGCCAGCAGCTCTCGAGCGGGGGAGTCCACCGGGGAGCTGTTTTTT. As protein: CASSSRAGESTGELFF. The whole variable domain, remainder taken from reference TRBV5-1 and TRBJ2-2, is KAGVTQTPRYLIKTRGQQVTLSCSPISGHRSVSWYQQTPGQGLQFLFEYFSETQRNKGNFPGRFSGRQFSNSRSEMNVSTLELGDSALYLCASSSRAGESTGELFFGEGSRLTVL.

The chain has TRBV14 and TRBJ1-6; D is unclear. V lost 0 bases to trimming and J lost 14 bases, with 17 bases between them. The germline V gene encodes CDR1 SGHDN and CDR2 FVKESK. The CDR3 sequence is 15 residues long. CDR3 residues: CASSQEMGRIQTLHF. In DNA, the CDR3 is TGTGCCAGCAGCCAAGAGATGGGCAGGATCCAAACCCTCCACTTT.

This chain joins TRBV13 and TRBJ2-3, with TRBD2 identical over 8 bases. CDR3 length equals 16 residues. From germline, CDR1 is PRHDT and CDR2 FYEKMQ (reference sequence). V gave up 6 bases and J gave up 1 base; unmatched junction bases: 9. This chain's CDR3 is CASRRSGSEGTDTQYF. The CDR3 nucleotides are TGTGCCAGCAGAAGAAGCGGGAGTGAAGGCACAGATACGCAGTATTTT.

This chain uses TRBV6-5 with TRBJ2-7; the match to TRBD2 covers 11 bases. The length of the CDR3 is 14 residues. In germline, CDR1 is MNHEY, CDR2 SVGAGI. With 6 bases clipped from V and 5 bases from J, the junction kept 6 bases outside the gene matches. CDR3 DNA: TGTGCCAGCAGACTGTTAGCGGGAGGGCACGAGCAGTACTTC. It encodes CASRLLAGGHEQYF.

V gene TRBV2 combines with J gene TRBJ2-3, with TRBD1 matching 8 bases. Looked up from germline, CDR1 is SNHLY and CDR2 is FYNNEI. J was trimmed by 2 bases and V by 4 bases; bases with no gene match: 5. There are 15 residues in the CDR3. The CDR3 DNA is TGTGCCAGCAGTGGGGGACAGGTCTACACAGATACGCAGTATTTT. Amino acids: CASSGGQVYTDTQYF.

The chain uses TRBV15 and TRBJ2-7, with D possibly being TRBD2 (6 bases). The CDR3 has 16 residues. The V end was cut by 0 bases, the J end by 0 bases, with 12 bases between. CDR1 is LNHNV, CDR2 YYDKDF, per germline (reference sequence). Here the CDR3 reads CATSRDFREFSYEQYF. DNA of the CDR3: TGTGCCACCAGCAGAGATTTCCGGGAGTTCTCCTACGAGCAGTACTTC.

There are a few counts of this clone. The gene calls are TRBV5-5 and TRBJ2-7; tentatively, D is TRBD2 (5 bases). V was trimmed by 8 bases and J by 4 bases, leaving 16 bases between them. Germline CDR1 is SGHKS and CDR2 is YYEKEE (reference sequence). This CDR3 is built from 13 residues. CDR3 nucleotide sequence: TGTGCCAGTTTATTGGACTCCGCGTACGAGCAGTACTTC. This encodes CASLLDSAYEQYF.

The V call is TRBV11-3, the J call TRBJ2-7; 7 bases agree with TRBD2. The CDR3 contains 14 residues. Germline trimming cut 1 base from V and 6 bases from J; bases unmatched to any gene: 6. CDR1 is SGHNT, CDR2 YENEEA, per germline. Written as DNA, the CDR3 is TGTGCCAGCAGCTTAGGACGCGGGAGTAGCGAGCAGTACTTC. It codes for CASSLGRGSSEQYF.

This chain uses TRBV6-4 with TRBJ2-2, with 10 bases that match TRBD2. CDR1 and CDR2 from the germline V gene are MRHNA and SNTAGT. This CDR3 region has 20 residues. The ends lost 0 bases at V and 6 bases at J; junction bases unmatched: 16. The chain's CDR3 is CASSDSNGSSGSGRAGELFF. The CDR3 region has the DNA TGTGCCAGCAGTGACTCGAATGGTTCTAGCGGGAGTGGGCGGGCCGGGGAGCTGTTTTTT.

This chain links TRBV5-1 with TRBJ2-2; a possible D gene is TRBD2 (5 bases). Trimming cost V 5 bases and J 2 bases, with 10 bases left between them. The CDR3 has 14 amino acids. Germline CDR1 and CDR2: SGHRS and YFSETQ. The CDR3 loop is CASRVGVNTGELFF. The CDR3, as DNA: TGCGCCAGCAGAGTCGGGGTTAACACCGGGGAGCTGTTTTTT.

The DNA of the CDR3 is TGTGCCAGCAGTCCCGCCGGGACTAGGGGGGTCAATGAGCAGTTCTTC. Residues: CASSPAGTRGVNEQFF. This rearrangement joins TRBV6-6 to TRBJ2-1; 8 bases align to TRBD2. In germline, CDR1 is MNHNY, CDR2 SVGAGI (reference sequence). Trimming removed 5 bases from V and 6 bases from J; junction bases left unmatched: 12. CDR3 size: 16 residues.

The V and J genes are TRBV19 and TRBJ1-5, with unresolved D. Germline lookup yields CDR1 LNHDA and CDR2 SQIVND (reference sequence). The length of the CDR3 is 14 residues. The V end was cut by 0 bases, the J end by 4 bases, with 7 bases between. DNA for the CDR3: TGTGCCAGTAGTATAGAACCAGGAAATCAGCCCCAGCATTTT. This gives the protein CASSIEPGNQPQHF.

The rearrangement joins TRBV5-1 to TRBJ2-3; TRBD2 matches 11 bases. The CDR3 length is 14 residues. The J segment lost 5 bases and the V segment lost 4 bases, leaving 3 bases of the junction unmatched. Germline V CDR1 and CDR2: SGHRS, YFSETQ. The CDR3 loop reads CASSVSGREDTQYF. CDR3 nucleotides: TGCGCCAGCAGCGTTAGCGGGAGGGAAGATACGCAGTATTTT.

This sequence joins TRBV7-6 and TRBJ2-7, with 7 bases fitting TRBD2. The J segment lost 4 bases and the V segment lost 2 bases, leaving 5 bases of the junction unmatched. CDR1 SGHVS and CDR2 FNYEAQ come from the germline V gene. This CDR3 is built from 14 residues. CDR3 sequence reads: CASSLFSGGYEQYF. DNA for the CDR3: TGTGCCAGCAGCTTATTCTCGGGAGGTTACGAGCAGTACTTC.

This chain uses TRBV12-5 with TRBJ2-5, with D unresolved. Germline lookup yields CDR1 LGHNT and CDR2 FRNRAP. Trimming stripped 2 bases from V and 1 base from J, with 5 bases between. CDR3 length equals 13 residues. CDR3: CASGLTSQETQYF. The CDR3, as DNA: TGTGCTAGTGGTTTGACCAGCCAAGAGACCCAGTACTTC. The full variable domain, its missing parts supplied by reference TRBV12-5 and TRBJ2-5, is DARVTQTPRHKVTEMGQEVTMRCQPILGHNTVFWYRQTMMQGLELLAYFRNRAPLDDSGMPKDRFSAEMPDATLATLKIQPSEPRDSAVYFCASGLTSQETQYFGPGTRLLVL.